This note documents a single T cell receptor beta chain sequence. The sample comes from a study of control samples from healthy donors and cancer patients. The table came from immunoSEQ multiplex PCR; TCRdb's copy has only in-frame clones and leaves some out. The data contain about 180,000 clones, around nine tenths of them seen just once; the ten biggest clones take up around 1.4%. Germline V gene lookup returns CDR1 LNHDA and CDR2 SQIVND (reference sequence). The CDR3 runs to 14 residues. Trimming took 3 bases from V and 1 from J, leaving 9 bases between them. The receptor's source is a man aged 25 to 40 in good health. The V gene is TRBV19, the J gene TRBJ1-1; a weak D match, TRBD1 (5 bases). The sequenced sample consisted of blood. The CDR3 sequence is CASSIGDPNTEAFF. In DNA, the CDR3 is TGTGCCAGTAGTATTGGGGACCCGAACACTGAAGCTTTCTTT.